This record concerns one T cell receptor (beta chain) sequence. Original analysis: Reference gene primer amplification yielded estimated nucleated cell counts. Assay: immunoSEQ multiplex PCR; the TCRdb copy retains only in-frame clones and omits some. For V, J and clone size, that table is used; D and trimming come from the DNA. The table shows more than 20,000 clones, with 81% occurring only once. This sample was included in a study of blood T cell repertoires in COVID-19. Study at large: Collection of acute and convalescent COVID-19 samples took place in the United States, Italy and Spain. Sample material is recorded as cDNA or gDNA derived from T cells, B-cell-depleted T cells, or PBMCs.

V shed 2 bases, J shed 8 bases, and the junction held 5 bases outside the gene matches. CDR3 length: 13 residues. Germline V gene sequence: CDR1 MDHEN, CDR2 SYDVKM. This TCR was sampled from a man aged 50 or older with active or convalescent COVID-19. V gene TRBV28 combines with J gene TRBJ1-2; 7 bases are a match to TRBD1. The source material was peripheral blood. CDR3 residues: CASSLKGAKGYTF. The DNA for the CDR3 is TGTGCCAGCAGTTTAAAGGGGGCGAAGGGCTACACCTTC.